Below, 8 T cell receptor beta chains from the same sample are listed, as sequenced in a study of CD8 T cells in ankylosing spondylitis. TCRdb reprocessed the 5' RACE reads with MiXCR, giving one entry per CDR3 protein. The sample records 200,000 to 250,000 distinct CDR3 sequences, 8% to 10% being singletons. Sequencing input: blood, either unsorted or a sorted T cell fraction (not recorded which). All receptors derive from a female donor with ankylosing spondylitis or in good health (not recorded which).

In its sample, this clonotype was seen many times. The chain is built from TRBV4-3 and TRBJ2-7, with D possibly matching TRBD2 (5 bases). The CDR3 has 14 amino acids. Germline V lookup: CDR1 LGHNA, CDR2 YSLEER. Trimming cost V 3 bases and J 0 bases, with 9 bases left between them. This CDR3 reads CASSHIGSSYEQYF. The CDR3 DNA reads as TGCGCCAGCAGCCATATTGGGAGCTCCTACGAGCAGTACTTC.

This clonotype has a count of ten or more. The V call is TRBV11-2, the J call TRBJ2-5; 8 bases are a match to TRBD1. Germline CDR1 and CDR2: SGHAT and FQNNGV. The CDR3 covers 18 residues. V was clipped by 1 base and J by 0 bases; unmatched bases: 10. CDR3 nucleotides: TGTGCCAGCAGCTTAGGACAGGGGACTTTCTCGTACCAAGAGACCCAGTACTTC. Protein product: CASSLGQGTFSYQETQYF.

This clonotype was observed many times. V usage is TRBV5-1 and J usage is TRBJ2-5; perhaps TRBD2 as D (6 bases). Trimming left V 2 bases short and J 3 bases short, with 17 bases between. The CDR3 is 16 residues long. Per germline, CDR1 SGHRS and CDR2 YFSETQ. The CDR3 reads CASSFIPGTYEETQYF. In DNA form, the CDR3 reads TGCGCCAGCAGCTTTATCCCCGGGACTTACGAAGAGACCCAGTACTTC.

The chain employs TRBV18 and TRBJ1-2, with D possibly TRBD1 on 6 matching bases. CDR1 is KGHSH and CDR2 is LQKENI in the germline V gene. The CDR3 runs 17 residues. The V end lost 0 bases, the J end lost 4 bases, and 18 bases lay between the germline ends. The chain's CDR3 is CASSPPVPGANPYGYTF. The CDR3, as DNA: TGTGCCAGCTCACCACCGGTCCCAGGGGCGAATCCCTATGGCTACACCTTC.

The chain combines TRBV28 with TRBJ2-1; D unclear. V was cut by 10 bases and J by 7 bases, with 23 bases left in between. CDR3 size: 15 residues. CDR1 is MDHEN and CDR2 is SYDVKM in the germline V gene. The CDR3 spells CAISLTRMGLNEQFF. The CDR3 coding sequence is TGTGCCATCTCCCTGACCCGAATGGGCTTAAATGAGCAGTTCTTC.

This clonotype was found many times. The J gene is TRBJ1-1, the V gene TRBV15; no clear D. The CDR3 loop spans 15 amino acids. Looked up from germline, CDR1 is LNHNV and CDR2 is YYDKDF (reference sequence). The V end was cut by 5 bases, the J end by 1 base, with 14 bases between. CDR3 region: CATSPLGKGNTEAFF. CDR3 sequence (DNA): TGTGCCACCAGCCCCTTAGGGAAGGGGAACACTGAAGCTTTCTTT.

This clonotype was detected many times. The genes are TRBV20-1 and TRBJ2-7; 11 nucleotides match TRBD2. CDR1 DFQATT and CDR2 SNEGSKA come from the germline V gene (reference sequence). The CDR3 sequence is 15 residues long. After removal of 3 bases from V and 4 bases from J, the junction contained 8 bases not matched to a gene. The CDR3 loop reads CSASSPLAGGYEQYF. The CDR3 nucleotides are TGCAGTGCTAGTTCCCCGCTAGCGGGAGGTTACGAGCAGTACTTC.

This clonotype was detected many times. The chain carries TRBV3-1 and TRBJ2-7; the match to TRBD2 covers 7 bases. The CDR3 is 14 residues long. V trimming: 1 base; J trimming: 3 bases; junction bases outside the gene matches: 3. In germline, CDR1 is LGHDT, CDR2 YNNKEL (reference sequence). In DNA form, the CDR3 reads TGTGCCAGCAGCCAAGCAGCGGGGAGCTACGAGCAGTACTTC. Protein sequence: CASSQAAGSYEQYF.